This T cell receptor beta chain emerged from a study of HIV-infected patients and healthy controls. Study findings and constraints: HIV-infected patients and controls differed significantly in mean usage of eight alpha and eight beta V genes.

cDNA was made from roughly 500 ng RNA using alpha and beta constant primers. Each of the alpha and beta chains got its own library through chain-specific third strand synthesis with indices. TCRdb itself ran the 5' RACE reads through MiXCR, one entry per CDR3 protein. The table records about 7,800 distinct CDR3 sequences, 6.1% of them present only once. In its sample, this clonotype is medium-sized. Its specificity is unknown. CDR3 length: 14 residues. Per the germline V gene, CDR1 is SGDLS and CDR2 is YYNGEE. V was shortened by 0 bases and J by 8 bases, with 11 bases between the two germline ends. All unsorted peripheral T cells were captured because whole blood was used without fractionation.

The chain has TRBV9 and TRBJ1-4; D is possibly TRBD1 (5 bases). The input for sequencing was blood, taken before antiretroviral therapy. The receptor's source is an adult with HIV infection. This CDR3 reads CASSVAQGNEKLFF. CDR3 coding DNA: TGTGCCAGCAGCGTAGCTCAGGGTAACGAAAAACTGTTTTTT.